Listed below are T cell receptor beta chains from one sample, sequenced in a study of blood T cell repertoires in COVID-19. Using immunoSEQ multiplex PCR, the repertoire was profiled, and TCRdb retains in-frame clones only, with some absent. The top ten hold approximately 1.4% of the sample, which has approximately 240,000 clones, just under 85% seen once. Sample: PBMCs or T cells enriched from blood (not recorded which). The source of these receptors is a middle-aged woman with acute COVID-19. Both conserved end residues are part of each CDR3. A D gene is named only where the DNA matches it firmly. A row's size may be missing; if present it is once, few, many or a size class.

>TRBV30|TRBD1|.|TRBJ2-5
CAWRDRGKETQYF
TGTGCCTGGAGGGACAGGGGGAAAGAGACCCAGTACTTC
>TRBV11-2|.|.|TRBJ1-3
CASSLWGTANTIYF
TGTGCCAGCAGCTTATGGGGGACTGCAAACACCATATATTTT
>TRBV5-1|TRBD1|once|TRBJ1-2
CASSFGTLGDSYGYTF
TGCGCCAGCAGCTTTGGTACCCTCGGGGACAGCTATGGCTACACCTTC
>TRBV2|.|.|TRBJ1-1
CASSGQRGGTEAFF
TGTGCCAGCAGTGGACAGAGGGGGGGCACTGAAGCTTTCTTT
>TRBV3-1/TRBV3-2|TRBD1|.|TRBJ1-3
CASRDEGGAGNTIYF
TGTGCCAGCAGGGACGAAGGGGGCGCCGGAAACACCATATATTTT
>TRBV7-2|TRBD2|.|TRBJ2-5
CASSSSGRETQYF
TGTGCCAGCAGCTCTAGCGGGAGGGAGACCCAGTACTTC
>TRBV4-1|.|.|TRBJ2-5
CASSRGGNWETQYF
TGCGCCAGCAGCAGGGGCGGAAACTGGGAGACCCAGTACTTC
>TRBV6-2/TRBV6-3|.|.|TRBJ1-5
CASSYSSTNNQPQHF
TGTGCCAGCAGTTATTCCTCGACAAACAATCAGCCCCAGCATTTT
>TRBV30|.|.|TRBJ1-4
CAWSVWGGSEKLFF
TGTGCCTGGAGTGTATGGGGGGGGAGTGAAAAACTGTTTTTT
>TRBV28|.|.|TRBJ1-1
CASSPRGRGNTEAFF
TGTGCCAGCAGTCCAAGGGGCAGGGGGAACACTGAAGCTTTCTTT
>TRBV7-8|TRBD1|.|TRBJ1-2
CASSTGQGRTDGYTF
TGTGCCAGCAGCACCGGACAGGGAAGGACCGACGGCTACACCTTC
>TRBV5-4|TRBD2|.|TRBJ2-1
CASSRGLAGAYNEQFF
TGTGCCAGCAGCCGAGGGCTAGCGGGAGCTTACAATGAGCAGTTCTTC
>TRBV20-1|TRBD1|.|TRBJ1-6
CSASTGGISPLHF
TGCAGTGCTAGTACAGGGGGGATTTCACCCCTCCACTTT
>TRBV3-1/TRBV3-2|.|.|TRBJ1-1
CASSQDSTTTTEKIF
TGTGCCAGCAGCCAAGACTCGACTACAACCACTGAAAAGATCTTT
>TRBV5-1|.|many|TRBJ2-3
CASSLPGRDTQYF
TGCGCCAGCAGCTTGCCCGGGAGAGATACGCAGTATTTT
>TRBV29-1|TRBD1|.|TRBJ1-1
CSVETGWDTEAFF
TGCAGCGTTGAGACAGGGTGGGACACTGAAGCTTTCTTT
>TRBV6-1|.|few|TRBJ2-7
CASSEVTGSYEQYF
TGTGCCAGCAGTGAAGTAACAGGGAGCTACGAGCAGTACTTC
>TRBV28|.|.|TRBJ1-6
CASSLYRSYNSPLHF
TGTGCCAGCAGTTTATACAGGTCCTATAATTCACCCCTCCACTTT
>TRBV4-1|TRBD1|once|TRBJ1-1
CASSQTGTAIEAFF
TGCGCCAGCAGCCAAACCGGGACAGCCATTGAAGCTTTCTTT
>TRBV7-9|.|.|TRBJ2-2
CASSSLTGELFF
TGTGCCAGCAGCTCTCTCACCGGGGAGCTGTTTTTT
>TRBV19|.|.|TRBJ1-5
CASSQGTESYQPQHF
TGTGCCAGTAGTCAGGGAACAGAGTCGTATCAGCCCCAGCATTTT
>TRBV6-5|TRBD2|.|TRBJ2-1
CASSYSIAGGPNEQFF
TGTGCCAGCAGTTACTCGATAGCGGGAGGGCCGAATGAGCAGTTCTTC
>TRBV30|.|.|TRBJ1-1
CAWSVRENTEAFF
TGTGCCTGGAGTGTACGAGAGAACACTGAAGCTTTCTTT
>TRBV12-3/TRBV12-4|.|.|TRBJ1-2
CASSLATRHRDF
TGTGCCAGCAGTTTAGCGACGAGGCACAGGGACTTC
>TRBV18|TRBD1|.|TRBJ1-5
CASSGGQGNQPQHF
TGTGCCAGCTCAGGGGGACAGGGCAATCAGCCCCAGCATTTT
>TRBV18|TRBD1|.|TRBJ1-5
CASSPPGQSNQPQHF
TGTGCCAGCTCACCCCCGGGACAGAGCAATCAGCCCCAGCATTTT
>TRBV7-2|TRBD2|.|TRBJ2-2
CASSLFSTRDYLFTGELFF
TGTGCCAGCAGCTTATTCTCTACGCGGGACTACTTATTCACCGGGGAGCTGTTTTTT
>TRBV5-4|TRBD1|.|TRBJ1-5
CASSLARDRNQPQHF
TGTGCCAGCAGCTTGGCCAGGGACAGAAATCAGCCCCAGCATTTT
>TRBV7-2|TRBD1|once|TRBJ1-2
CASSPTSGQGYGYTF
TGTGCCAGCAGCCCTACCTCCGGACAGGGTTATGGCTACACCTTC
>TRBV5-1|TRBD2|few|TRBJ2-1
CASSSGLAGVIYNEQFF
TGCGCCAGCAGCTCAGGACTAGCGGGAGTAATCTACAATGAGCAGTTCTTC
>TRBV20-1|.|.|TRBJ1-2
CSRGKSYGYTF
TGCAGTAGGGGGAAAAGCTATGGCTACACCTTC
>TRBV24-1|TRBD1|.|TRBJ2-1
CATRGQGPYNEQFF
TGTGCCACCAGGGGACAGGGGCCCTACAATGAGCAGTTCTTC
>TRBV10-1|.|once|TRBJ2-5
CASSERRAGQETQYF
TGCGCCAGCAGTGAACGGAGGGCCGGCCAAGAGACCCAGTACTTC
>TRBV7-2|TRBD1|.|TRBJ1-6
CASSSRTGENSPLHF
TGTGCCAGCAGCTCAAGGACAGGGGAGAATTCACCCCTCCACTTT
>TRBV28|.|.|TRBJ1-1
CASSPSMGATEAFF
TGTGCCAGCAGTCCCTCGATGGGAGCCACTGAAGCTTTCTTT
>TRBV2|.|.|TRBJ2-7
CASSEQGSHSYEQYF
TGTGCCAGCAGTGAACAGGGGTCCCACTCCTACGAGCAGTACTTC
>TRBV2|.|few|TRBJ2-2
CASSFRLATGTGELFF
TGTGCCAGCTCTTTCCGCCTTGCCACCGGCACCGGGGAGCTGTTTTTT